This TCR beta chain was sequenced for a study of OX40 agonist ivuxolimab in advanced cancers. Looking at the study overall: Males comprised approximately 81% of the group, whose mean age was around 62 years (range 23 to 79). One patient with hepatocellular carcinoma and two with cutaneous melanoma, three in all, had partial responses. Findings and limits, study-wide: At 0.1 to 3.0 mg/kg, clonal expansion of CD4+ and CD8+ blood T cells had occurred by week 6. Antigen specificity was not determined for the expanded peripheral T cells.

Sequencing was performed with immunoSEQ multiplex PCR; in TCRdb, only in-frame clones are kept and a portion is missing. The table lists roughly 62,000 clones, roughly 90% of them singletons, with around 0.63% in the top ten. Regarding this clone: Its antigen remains unknown.

The source of this sequence is an adult with an advanced solid tumor such as melanoma, head and neck, liver or kidney cancer. The sample in question was CD4+ or CD8+ T cells sorted from blood, obtained in a trial of the OX40 agonist ivuxolimab.

The CDR3 region has the DNA TGTGCCAGCAGCAAAGGGGGGACAGGGTTGGGGAATTCACCCCTCCACTTT. Translating gives CASSKGGTGLGNSPLHF. V and J are TRBV21-1 and TRBJ1-6; the D call of TRBD1 is as the table states it, not checked on the DNA. TRBV21-1 is recorded as a pseudogene. The CDR3 has 17 residues.